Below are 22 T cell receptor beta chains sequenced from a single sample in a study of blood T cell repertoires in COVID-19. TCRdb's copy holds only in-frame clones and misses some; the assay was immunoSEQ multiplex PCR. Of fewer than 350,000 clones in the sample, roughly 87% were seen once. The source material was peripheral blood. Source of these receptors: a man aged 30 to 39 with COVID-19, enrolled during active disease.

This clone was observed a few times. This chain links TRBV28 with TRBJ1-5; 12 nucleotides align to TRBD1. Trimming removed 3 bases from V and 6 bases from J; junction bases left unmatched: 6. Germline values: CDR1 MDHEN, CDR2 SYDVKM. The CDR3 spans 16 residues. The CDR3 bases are TGTGCCAGCAGTTTTTTGGGACAGGGGGCGGGTCAGCCCCAGCATTTT. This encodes CASSFLGQGAGQPQHF.

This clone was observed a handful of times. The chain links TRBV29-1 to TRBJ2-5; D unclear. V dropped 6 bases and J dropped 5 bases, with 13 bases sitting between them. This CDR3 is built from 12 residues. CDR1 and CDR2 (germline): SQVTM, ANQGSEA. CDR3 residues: CSVRLGAETQYF. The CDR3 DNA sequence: TGCAGCGTCCGGCTGGGCGCCGAGACCCAGTACTTC. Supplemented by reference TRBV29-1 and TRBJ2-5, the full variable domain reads SAVISQKPSRDICQRGTSLTIQCQVDSQVTMMFWYRQQPGQSLTLIATANQGSEATYESGFVIDKFPISRPNLTFSTLTVSNMSPEDSSIYLCSVRLGAETQYFGPGTRLLVL.

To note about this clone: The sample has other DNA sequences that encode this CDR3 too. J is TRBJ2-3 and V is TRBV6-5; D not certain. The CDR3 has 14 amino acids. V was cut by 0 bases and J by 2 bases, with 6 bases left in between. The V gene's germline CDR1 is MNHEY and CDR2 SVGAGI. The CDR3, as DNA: TGTGCCAGCAGTTACTCGTTATCCACAGATACGCAGTATTTT. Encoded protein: CASSYSLSTDTQYF.

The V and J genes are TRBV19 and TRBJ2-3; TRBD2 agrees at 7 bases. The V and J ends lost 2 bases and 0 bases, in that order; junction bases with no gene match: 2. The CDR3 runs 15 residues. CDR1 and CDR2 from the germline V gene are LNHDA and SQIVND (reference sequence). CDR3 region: CASSITGGSTDTQYF. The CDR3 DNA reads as TGTGCCAGTAGTATAACGGGGGGAAGCACAGATACGCAGTATTTT.

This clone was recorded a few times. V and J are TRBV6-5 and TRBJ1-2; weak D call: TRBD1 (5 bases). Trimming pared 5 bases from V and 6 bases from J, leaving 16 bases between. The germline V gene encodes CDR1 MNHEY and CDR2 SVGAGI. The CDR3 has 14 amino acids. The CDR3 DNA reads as TGTGCCAGCAGTAGTTCTGGGGGGAGGAATGGCTACACCTTC. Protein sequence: CASSSSGGRNGYTF.

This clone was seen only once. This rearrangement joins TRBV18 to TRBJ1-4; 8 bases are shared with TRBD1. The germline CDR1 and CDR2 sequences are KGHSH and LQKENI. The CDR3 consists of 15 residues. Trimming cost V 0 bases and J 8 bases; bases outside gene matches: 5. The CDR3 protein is CASSPPPDRGEKLFF. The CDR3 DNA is TGTGCCAGCTCACCACCCCCCGACAGGGGAGAAAAACTGTTTTTT.

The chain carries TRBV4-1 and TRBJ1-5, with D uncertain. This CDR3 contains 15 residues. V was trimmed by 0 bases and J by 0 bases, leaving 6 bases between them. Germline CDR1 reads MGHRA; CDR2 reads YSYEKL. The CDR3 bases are TGCGCCAGCAGCCAAGAAATTTATAGCAATCAGCCCCAGCATTTT. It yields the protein CASSQEIYSNQPQHF.

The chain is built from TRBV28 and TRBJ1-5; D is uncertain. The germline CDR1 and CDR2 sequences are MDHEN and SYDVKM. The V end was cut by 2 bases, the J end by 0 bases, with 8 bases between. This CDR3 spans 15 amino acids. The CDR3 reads CASSLTGNSNQPQHF. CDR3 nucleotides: TGTGCCAGCAGTTTAACGGGTAATAGCAATCAGCCCCAGCATTTT.

The CDR3 DNA reads as TGCGCCAGCAGCACTTCCGCGGTCGACGAGCAGTACTTC. This codes for CASSTSAVDEQYF. This chain links TRBV5-1 with TRBJ2-7, with D uncertain. Germline-derived CDR1 and CDR2 are SGHRS and YFSETQ. V was trimmed by 4 bases and J by 5 bases, leaving 13 bases between them. CDR3 size: 13 residues. Full variable domain (outside the CDR3, taken from reference TRBV5-1 and TRBJ2-7): KAGVTQTPRYLIKTRGQQVTLSCSPISGHRSVSWYQQTPGQGLQFLFEYFSETQRNKGNFPGRFSGRQFSNSRSEMNVSTLELGDSALYLCASSTSAVDEQYFGPGTRLTVT.

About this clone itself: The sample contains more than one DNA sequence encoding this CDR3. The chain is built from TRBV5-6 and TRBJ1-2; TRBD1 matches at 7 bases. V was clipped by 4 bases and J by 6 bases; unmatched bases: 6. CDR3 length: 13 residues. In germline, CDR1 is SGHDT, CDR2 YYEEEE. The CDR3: CASSLRQGDGYTF. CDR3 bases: TGTGCCAGCAGCCTCAGACAGGGTGATGGCTACACCTTC.

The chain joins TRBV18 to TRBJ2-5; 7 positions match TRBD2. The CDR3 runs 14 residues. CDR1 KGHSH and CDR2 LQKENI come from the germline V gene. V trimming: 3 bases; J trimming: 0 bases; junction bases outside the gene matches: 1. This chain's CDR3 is CASSPGTNQETQYF. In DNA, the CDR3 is TGTGCCAGCTCACCCGGGACTAACCAAGAGACCCAGTACTTC.

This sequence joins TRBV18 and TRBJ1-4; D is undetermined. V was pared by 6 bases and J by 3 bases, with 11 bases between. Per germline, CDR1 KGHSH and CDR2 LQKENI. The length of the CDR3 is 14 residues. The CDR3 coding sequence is TGTGCCAGCTCCCCCTCCCGGGCTAATGAAAAACTGTTTTTT. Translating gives CASSPSRANEKLFF.

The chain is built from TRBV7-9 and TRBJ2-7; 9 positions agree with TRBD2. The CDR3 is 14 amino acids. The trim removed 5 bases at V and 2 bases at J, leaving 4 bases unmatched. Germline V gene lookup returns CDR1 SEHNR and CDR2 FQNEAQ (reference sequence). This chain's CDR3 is CASSPSGGTYEQYF. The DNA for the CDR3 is TGTGCCAGCAGCCCCAGCGGGGGGACCTACGAGCAGTACTTC.

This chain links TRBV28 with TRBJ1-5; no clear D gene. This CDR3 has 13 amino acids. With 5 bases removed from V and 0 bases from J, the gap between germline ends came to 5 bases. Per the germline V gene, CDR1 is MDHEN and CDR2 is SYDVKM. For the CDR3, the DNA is TGTGCCAGCAGTCCAATTAGCAATCAGCCCCAGCATTTT. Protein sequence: CASSPISNQPQHF.

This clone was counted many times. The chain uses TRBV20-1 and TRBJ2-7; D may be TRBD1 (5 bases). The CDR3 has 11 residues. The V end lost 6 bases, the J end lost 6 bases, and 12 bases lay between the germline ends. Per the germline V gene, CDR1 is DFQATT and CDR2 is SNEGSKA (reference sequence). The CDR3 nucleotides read TGCAGTGCCACAGGACACTCCGAGCAGTACTTC. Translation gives CSATGHSEQYF.

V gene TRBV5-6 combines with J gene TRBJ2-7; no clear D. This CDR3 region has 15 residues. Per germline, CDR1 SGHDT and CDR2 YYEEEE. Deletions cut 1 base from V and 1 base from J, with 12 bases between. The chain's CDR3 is CASSLRSIRSYEQYF. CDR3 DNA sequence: TGTGCCAGCAGCTTGAGGAGTATTAGGTCCTACGAGCAGTACTTC. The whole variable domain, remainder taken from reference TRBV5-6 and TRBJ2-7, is DAGVTQSPTHLIKTRGQQVTLRCSPKSGHDTVSWYQQALGQGPQFIFQYYEEEERQRGNFPDRFSGHQFPNYSSELNVNALLLGDSALYLCASSLRSIRSYEQYFGPGTRLTVT.

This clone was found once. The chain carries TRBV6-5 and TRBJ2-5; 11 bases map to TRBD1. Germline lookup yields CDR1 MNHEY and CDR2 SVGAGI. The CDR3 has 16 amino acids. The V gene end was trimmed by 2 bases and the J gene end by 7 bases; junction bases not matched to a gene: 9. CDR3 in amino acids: CASSYVRTGGPGTQYF. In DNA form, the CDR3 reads TGTGCCAGCAGTTACGTCCGGACAGGGGGCCCAGGGACCCAGTACTTC.

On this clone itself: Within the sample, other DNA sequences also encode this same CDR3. The CDR3 loop reads CASSASTDTQYF. In DNA, the CDR3 is TGTGCCAGCAGCGCTAGCACAGATACGCAGTATTTT. This sequence joins TRBV9 and TRBJ2-3, with D unresolved. The CDR3 extends over 12 amino acids. V was shortened by 3 bases and J by 0 bases, with 2 bases between the two germline ends. Per germline, CDR1 SGDLS and CDR2 YYNGEE.

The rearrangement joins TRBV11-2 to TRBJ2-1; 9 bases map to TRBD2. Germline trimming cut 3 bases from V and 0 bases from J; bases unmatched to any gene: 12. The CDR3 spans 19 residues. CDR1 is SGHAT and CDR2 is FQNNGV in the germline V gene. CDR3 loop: CASSLDWGISGSSYNEQFF. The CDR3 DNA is TGTGCCAGCAGCTTGGACTGGGGGATTAGCGGGAGCTCCTACAATGAGCAGTTCTTC. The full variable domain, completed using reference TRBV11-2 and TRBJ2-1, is EAGVAQSPRYKIIEKRQSVAFWCNPISGHATLYWYQQILGQGPKLLIQFQNNGVVDDSQLPKDRFSAERLKGVDSTLKIQPAKLEDSAVYLCASSLDWGISGSSYNEQFFGPGTRLTVL.

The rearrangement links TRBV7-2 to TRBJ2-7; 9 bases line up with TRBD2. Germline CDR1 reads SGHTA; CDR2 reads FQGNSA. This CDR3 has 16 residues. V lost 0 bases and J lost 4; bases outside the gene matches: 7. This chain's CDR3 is CASSLAGLAGWYEQYF. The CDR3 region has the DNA TGTGCCAGCAGCTTAGCGGGGCTAGCGGGGTGGTACGAGCAGTACTTC.

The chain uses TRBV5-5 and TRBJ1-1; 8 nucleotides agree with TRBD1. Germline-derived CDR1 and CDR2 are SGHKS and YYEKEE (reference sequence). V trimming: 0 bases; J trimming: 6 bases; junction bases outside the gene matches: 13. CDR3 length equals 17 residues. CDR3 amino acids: CASSLGQGRLLESEAFF. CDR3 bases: TGTGCCAGCAGCTTGGGACAGGGGCGGCTCTTGGAGTCTGAAGCTTTCTTT.

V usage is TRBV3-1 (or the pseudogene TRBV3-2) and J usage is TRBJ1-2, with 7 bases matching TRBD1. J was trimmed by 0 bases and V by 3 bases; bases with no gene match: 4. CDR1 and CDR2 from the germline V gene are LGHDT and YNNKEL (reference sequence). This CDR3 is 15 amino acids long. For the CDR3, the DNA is TGTGCCAGCAGCCAGACGGGGACAGCTAACTATGGCTACACCTTC. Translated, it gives CASSQTGTANYGYTF.